This entry lists 23 T cell receptor beta chains sequenced from one sample in a study of early T cells in non-severe SARS-CoV-2 infection. TCRdb fed the 5' RACE reads into MiXCR, producing one record per CDR3 protein. The table shows 75,000 to 100,000 distinct CDR3 sequences, with 16% occurring only once. Specimen: whole blood. These receptors were taken from an adult who was a healthcare worker with PCR-confirmed SARS-CoV-2 infection or an uninfected control (not recorded which).

In this sample, this clonotype turned up a few times. It may be a read error: a sequence one base away is much more abundant. This chain links TRBV6-1 with TRBJ2-5; 11 nucleotides line up with TRBD1. The CDR3 contains 16 residues. Per the germline V gene, CDR1 is MNHNS and CDR2 is SASEGT. The CDR3 nucleotides read TGTACCAGCAGTACACAGACCGGGACAGGGGGAGAGACCCAGTACTTC. Translating it yields CTSSTQTGTGGETQYF.

This chain connects TRBV28 to TRBJ2-7; D gene ambiguous. The germline V gene encodes CDR1 MDHEN and CDR2 SYDVKM. The CDR3 contains 12 residues. Trimming took 5 bases from V and 3 from J, leaving 8 bases between them. This CDR3 is CASSPMSYEQYF. Written as DNA, the CDR3 is TGTGCCAGCAGTCCTATGAGCTACGAGCAGTACTTC.

This clonotype was found a few times. The genes are TRBV19 and TRBJ2-4, with 9 nucleotides matching TRBD2. Unmatched junction bases numbered 14, after V lost 2 bases and J lost 3 bases. Germline V gene sequence: CDR1 LNHDA, CDR2 SQIVND (reference sequence). This CDR3 comprises 19 residues. This chain's CDR3 is CASSIRGVAGAKNKNIQYF. In DNA, the CDR3 is TGTGCCAGTAGTATACGCGGGGTAGCGGGGGCAAAGAACAAAAACATTCAGTACTTC.

The chain links TRBV6-1 to TRBJ1-1, with D unclear. In germline, CDR1 is MNHNS, CDR2 SASEGT. The CDR3 length is 13 residues. V was shortened by 5 bases and J by 0 bases, with 7 bases between the two germline ends. CDR3: CASSRHVNTEAFF. CDR3 DNA sequence: TGTGCCAGCAGTCGACACGTGAACACTGAAGCTTTCTTT.

The chain recombines TRBV3-1 with TRBJ2-5; the match to TRBD2 covers 7 bases. This CDR3 region has 18 residues. Per the germline V gene, CDR1 is LGHDT and CDR2 is YNNKEL (reference sequence). V lost 4 bases to trimming and J lost 5 bases; unmatched junction nucleotides: 19. The CDR3 protein is CASSPQGGGNLGAETQYF. The CDR3 coding sequence is TGTGCCAGCAGCCCTCAAGGCGGGGGAAATCTGGGTGCGGAGACCCAGTACTTC.

The J gene is TRBJ1-2, the V gene TRBV27; D is unclear. Germline V gene lookup returns CDR1 MNHEY and CDR2 SMNVEV (reference sequence). The length of the CDR3 is 15 residues. V lost 6 bases and J 5 bases, leaving 19 bases between the germline ends. CDR3 sequence: CASRRTAVWKYGYTF. CDR3 nucleotides: TGTGCCAGCAGACGAACAGCAGTCTGGAAATATGGCTACACCTTC.

The chain links TRBV7-8 to TRBJ2-3; D call uncertain. Germline V gives CDR1 SGHVS, CDR2 FQNEAQ. This CDR3 has 14 amino acids. The V and J ends lost 2 bases and 1 base respectively, with 7 bases between them. CDR3 protein: CASSLKAGTDTQYF. The CDR3 DNA is TGTGCCAGCAGCTTAAAGGCGGGCACAGATACGCAGTATTTT.

This clonotype was seen more than once but under ten times. This sequence joins TRBV20-1 and TRBJ1-5, with unresolved D. The V gene's germline CDR1 is DFQATT and CDR2 SNEGSKA (reference sequence). V gave up 0 bases and J gave up 7 bases, with 7 bases separating them. The CDR3 runs 12 residues. The CDR3 coding sequence is TGCAGTGCTAGAGACGGTCGCCAGCCCCAGCATTTT. Amino acids: CSARDGRQPQHF.

The rearrangement links TRBV10-3 to TRBJ2-7; 8 bases map to TRBD2. In germline, CDR1 is ENHRY, CDR2 SYGVKD. V gave up 0 bases and J gave up 4 bases; unmatched junction bases: 8. This CDR3 comprises 16 residues. The CDR3 reads CAISESELAENYEQYF. The CDR3 DNA reads as TGTGCCATCAGTGAGTCGGAACTAGCGGAGAATTACGAGCAGTACTTC.

The chain joins TRBV27 to TRBJ2-7, with D perhaps matching TRBD1 (5 bases). V lost 3 bases and J 6 bases, leaving 18 bases between the germline ends. CDR3 length: 15 residues. Germline CDR1 is MNHEY and CDR2 is SMNVEV (reference sequence). The CDR3 nucleotides read TGTGCCAGCAGTTTCGGGTCCAGGGTTCTCTCCGAGCAGTACTTC. Its protein is CASSFGSRVLSEQYF.

This chain connects TRBV24-1 to TRBJ2-7, with D unclear. Germline lookup yields CDR1 KGHDR and CDR2 SFDVKD. This CDR3 comprises 17 residues. Deletions cut 2 bases from V and 1 base from J, with 17 bases between. CDR3 DNA sequence: TGTGCCACCAGTGATTCGAGGCGGTTGGGCAGTTCCTACGAGCAGTACTTC. It specifies CATSDSRRLGSSYEQYF.

This chain links TRBV28 with TRBJ1-1; 8 bases map to TRBD1. This CDR3 spans 15 amino acids. Trimming removed 5 bases from V and 3 bases from J; junction bases left unmatched: 8. Germline V gene data show CDR1 as MDHEN and CDR2 as SYDVKM. The CDR3 sequence: CASSPRTGWYTEAFF. CDR3 bases: TGTGCCAGCAGTCCGCGGACAGGGTGGTACACTGAAGCTTTCTTT.

The genes are TRBV3-1 and TRBJ2-1; 10 nucleotides line up with TRBD2. The CDR3 has 15 residues. V shed 4 bases and J 3 bases; nucleotides not matched to a gene: 3. Germline assignment: CDR1 LGHDT and CDR2 YNNKEL (reference sequence). In DNA form, the CDR3 reads TGTGCCAGCAGCCTAGGGACTAGCGTCTACAATGAGCAGTTCTTC. Translated: CASSLGTSVYNEQFF.

This clonotype was detected a few times. This sequence joins TRBV18 and TRBJ1-1; a possible D gene is TRBD1 (6 bases). CDR3 length equals 16 residues. Per germline, CDR1 KGHSH and CDR2 LQKENI. V lost 6 bases to trimming and J lost 4 bases, with 21 bases between them. DNA for the CDR3: TGTGCCAGCTCCCTTATCGTGGGGGGGCTGGGCACTGAAGCTTTCTTT. It translates to CASSLIVGGLGTEAFF.

The chain combines TRBV13 with TRBJ2-5, with D possibly being TRBD1 (6 bases). Germline CDR1 reads PRHDT; CDR2 reads FYEKMQ (reference sequence). With 5 bases removed from V and 2 bases from J, the gap between germline ends came to 12 bases. The CDR3 is 14 amino acids. The CDR3 here is CASSRRTDQETQYF. The CDR3 bases are TGTGCCAGCAGCCGCCGGACAGATCAAGAGACCCAGTACTTC.

This clonotype was detected only a few times. The chain carries TRBV28 and TRBJ1-4; possible D gene TRBD1, 5 bases. CDR1 is MDHEN, CDR2 SYDVKM, per germline. CDR3 size: 14 residues. V lost 7 bases and J lost 5, with 14 bases in between. CDR3 sequence reads: CASNGGRGNEKLFF. Written as DNA, the CDR3 is TGTGCCAGCAATGGGGGACGGGGGAATGAAAAACTGTTTTTT.

Ten or more counts support this clonotype. This chain connects TRBV7-2 to TRBJ2-1; 8 bases align to TRBD2. Germline values: CDR1 SGHTA, CDR2 FQGNSA. Trimming took 4 bases from V and 6 from J; bases not matched to a gene: 5. This CDR3 contains 14 residues. The CDR3 sequence: CASSWLAGANEQFF. As DNA, the CDR3 is TGTGCCAGCAGCTGGCTAGCGGGCGCCAATGAGCAGTTCTTC.

J is TRBJ2-5 and V is TRBV30; D unresolved. The V gene's germline CDR1 is GTSNPN and CDR2 SVGIG (reference sequence). The ends were cut back, 3 bases at V and 1 base at J, with 9 bases in the middle. CDR3 length: 13 residues. CDR3 in amino acids: CAWSSGPQETQYF. CDR3 DNA sequence: TGTGCCTGGAGCTCGGGCCCCCAAGAGACCCAGTACTTC.

About this clonotype itself: The junction departs from the called germline gene at one end, perhaps through a read error. The chain has TRBV6-2 or TRBV6-3 and TRBJ2-7; 12 nucleotides align to TRBD2. The CDR3 contains 15 residues. Germline-derived CDR1 and CDR2 are MNHEY and SVGEGT. The chain's CDR3 is CVSRGLAGTSYEQYF. Written as DNA, the CDR3 is TGTGTCAGCAGAGGACTAGCGGGGACCTCCTACGAGCAGTACTTC.

This clonotype was observed a few times. The V call is TRBV7-2, the J call TRBJ2-1, with TRBD2 matching over 7 bases. The CDR3 loop spans 14 amino acids. CDR1 and CDR2 from the germline V gene are SGHTA and FQGNSA. V lost 2 bases to trimming and J lost 9 bases; unmatched junction nucleotides: 7. CDR3 region: CASSLNGGGSEQFF. CDR3 nucleotide sequence: TGTGCCAGCAGCTTAAACGGAGGCGGGAGTGAGCAGTTCTTC.

V gene TRBV10-3 combines with J gene TRBJ1-4; D is uncertain. The CDR3 sequence is 12 residues long. V was clipped by 2 bases and J by 8 bases, with 6 bases between them. Germline CDR1 ENHRY, CDR2 SYGVKD. CDR3 bases: TGTGCCATCAGTGAGAGACGCGAAAAACTGTTTTTT. The encoded protein is CAISERREKLFF.

This clonotype was counted a few times. The chain recombines TRBV29-1 with TRBJ1-4; no firm D call. The CDR3 length is 17 residues. CDR1 is SQVTM, CDR2 ANQGSEA, per germline. With 0 bases removed from V and 8 bases from J, the gap between germline ends came to 22 bases. The CDR3 spells CSVEDSYSGGWGEKLFF. For the CDR3, the DNA is TGCAGCGTTGAAGATTCGTACAGCGGAGGCTGGGGAGAAAAACTGTTTTTT. Using reference TRBV29-1 and TRBJ1-4 for the parts outside the CDR3, the full variable domain is SAVISQKPSRDICQRGTSLTIQCQVDSQVTMMFWYRQQPGQSLTLIATANQGSEATYESGFVIDKFPISRPNLTFSTLTVSNMSPEDSSIYLCSVEDSYSGGWGEKLFFGSGTQLSVL.

This sequence joins TRBV6-5 and TRBJ2-1; 10 bases agree with TRBD1. This CDR3 has 15 residues. Germline lookup yields CDR1 MNHEY and CDR2 SVGAGI. V trimming: 2 bases; J trimming: 6 bases; junction bases outside the gene matches: 4. The CDR3 region is CASSYGTGVGNEQFF. CDR3 bases: TGTGCCAGCAGTTACGGGACAGGGGTGGGCAATGAGCAGTTCTTC.